A single sample gave rise to the 5 T cell receptor beta chains below, sequenced in a study of shared clonotypes between healthy human individuals. Sequencing was performed with immunoSEQ multiplex PCR; in TCRdb, only in-frame clones are kept and a portion is missing. This sample carries about 990,000 clones, more than 75% of them seen once, and the ten largest clones take 0.5% to 0.65%. Material: memory CD4+ T cells from PBMCs. Subset reported: CD45RA-negative fraction. The receptors here all came from a man between 18 and 35 years old in good health. Some clones in this sample may be carry-over from other donors' samples.

The CDR3 protein is CASSLWSGGYEQYF. The CDR3 region has the DNA TGTGCCAGCAGCTTATGGTCAGGTGGCTACGAGCAGTACTTC. The chain couples TRBV5-4 to TRBJ2-7; D is unresolved. Looked up from germline, CDR1 is SGHNT and CDR2 is YYREEE (reference sequence). The CDR3 contains 14 residues. Trimming took off 2 bases at V and 3 bases at J, with 12 bases between the two ends. The whole variable domain, remainder taken from reference TRBV5-4 and TRBJ2-7, is ETGVTQSPTHLIKTRGQQVTLRCSSQSGHNTVSWYQQALGQGPQFIFQYYREEENGRGNFPPRFSGLQFPNYSSELNVNALELDDSALYLCASSLWSGGYEQYFGPGTRLTVT.

A remark on this clone: The identical CDR3 is also encoded by other nucleotide sequences in the sample. The chain joins TRBV5-4 to TRBJ2-1, with D possibly being TRBD2 (5 bases). V gave up 1 base and J gave up 5 bases, with 7 bases separating them. Germline V CDR1 and CDR2: SGHNT, YYREEE (reference sequence). The CDR3 is 13 amino acids. CDR3 protein: CASSLTGDNEQFF. DNA of the CDR3: TGTGCCAGCAGCTTGACCGGGGACAATGAGCAGTTCTTC.

The chain employs TRBV27 and TRBJ2-5; TRBD2 agrees at 11 bases. This CDR3 has 14 residues. Germline V CDR1 and CDR2: MNHEY, SMNVEV (reference sequence). With 7 bases clipped from V and 5 bases from J, the junction kept 6 bases outside the gene matches. The CDR3 spells CASKLAGVRETQYF. The CDR3 region has the DNA TGTGCCAGCAAACTAGCGGGAGTACGGGAGACCCAGTACTTC.

V is TRBV28 and J is TRBJ2-6, with unresolved D. Germline-derived CDR1 and CDR2 are MDHEN and SYDVKM. The CDR3 loop spans 14 amino acids. The V and J ends lost 6 bases and 2 bases respectively, with 8 bases between them. The CDR3 is CASREQAGANVLTF. The CDR3 DNA reads as TGTGCCAGCAGGGAACAAGCTGGGGCCAACGTCCTGACTTTC.

The chain joins TRBV7-9 to TRBJ2-7; 9 bases align to TRBD2. Germline V gives CDR1 SEHNR, CDR2 FQNEAQ (reference sequence). V was clipped by 5 bases and J by 0 bases; unmatched bases: 11. The CDR3 runs to 17 residues. In DNA, the CDR3 is TGTGCCAGCAGCCCCCCCCCTAGCGGGATAAGCTCCTACGAGCAGTACTTC. This encodes CASSPPPSGISSYEQYF.